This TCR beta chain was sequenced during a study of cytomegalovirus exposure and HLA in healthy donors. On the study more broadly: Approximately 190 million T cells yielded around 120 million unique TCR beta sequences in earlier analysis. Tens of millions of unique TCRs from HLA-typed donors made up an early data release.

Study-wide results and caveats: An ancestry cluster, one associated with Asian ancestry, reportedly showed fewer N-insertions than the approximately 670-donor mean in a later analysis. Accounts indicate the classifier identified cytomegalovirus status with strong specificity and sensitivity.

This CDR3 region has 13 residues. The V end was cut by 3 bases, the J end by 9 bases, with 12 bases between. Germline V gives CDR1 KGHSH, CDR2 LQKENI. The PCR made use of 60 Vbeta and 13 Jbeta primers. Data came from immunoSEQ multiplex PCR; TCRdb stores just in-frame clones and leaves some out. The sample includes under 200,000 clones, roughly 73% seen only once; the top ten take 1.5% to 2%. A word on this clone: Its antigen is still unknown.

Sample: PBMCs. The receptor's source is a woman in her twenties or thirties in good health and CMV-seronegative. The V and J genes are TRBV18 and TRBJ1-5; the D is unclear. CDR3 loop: CASSPEGGVPQHF. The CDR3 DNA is TGTGCCAGCTCACCGGAAGGTGGAGTGCCCCAGCATTTT.